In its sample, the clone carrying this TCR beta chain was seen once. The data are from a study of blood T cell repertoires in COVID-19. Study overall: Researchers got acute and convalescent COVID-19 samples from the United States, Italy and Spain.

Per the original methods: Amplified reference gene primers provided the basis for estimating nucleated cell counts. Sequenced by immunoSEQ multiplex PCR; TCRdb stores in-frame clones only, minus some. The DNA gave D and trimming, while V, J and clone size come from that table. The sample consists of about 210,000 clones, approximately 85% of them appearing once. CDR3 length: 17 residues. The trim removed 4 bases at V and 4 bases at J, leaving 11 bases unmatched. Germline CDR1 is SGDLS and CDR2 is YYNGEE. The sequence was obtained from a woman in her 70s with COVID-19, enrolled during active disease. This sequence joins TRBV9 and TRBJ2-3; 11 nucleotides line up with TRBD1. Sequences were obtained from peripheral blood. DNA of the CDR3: TGTGCCAGCAGCCCAGTACCTAGGACAGGGGGCGCAGATACGCAGTATTTT. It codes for CASSPVPRTGGADTQYF. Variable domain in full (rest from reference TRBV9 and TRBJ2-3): DSGVTQTPKHLITATGQRVTLRCSPRSGDLSVYWYQQSLDQGLQFLIQYYNGEERAKGNILERFSAQQFPDLHSELNLSSLELGDSALYFCASSPVPRTGGADTQYFGPGTRLTVL.